The 5 T cell receptor beta chains in this list originate from one sample, sequenced in a study of beta chain features in type 1 diabetes. Study-level points and caveats: Among patients with Type 1 diabetes, TCRB CDR3s were moderately but significantly shorter in every one of the four CD4+ subsets.

The whole isolated RNA underwent reverse transcription, so sequencing captured expressed TCRB transcripts. TCRdb's table, derived via immunoSEQ multiplex PCR, lists solely in-frame clones and lacks some. The profile shows roughly 50,000 clones, about 50% of them singletons. No antigens are known for them. Input material: Tregs from blood. Receptor source: a woman in her thirties or forties with type 1 diabetes.

This sequence joins TRBV7-6 and TRBJ2-3, with 7 bases that match TRBD2. V was pared by 7 bases and J by 9 bases, with 10 bases of the junction left unmatched. The CDR3 runs to 13 residues. CDR1 is SGHVS and CDR2 is FNYEAQ in the germline V gene. CDR3 in DNA: TGTGCCAGCACCCCTAGCGGTGGTGGAACGCAGTATTTT. This sequence encodes CASTPSGGGTQYF.

V usage is TRBV28 and J usage is TRBJ1-2; 7 bases fit TRBD1. The length of the CDR3 is 14 residues. J gave up 0 bases and V 4 bases, and 2 bases lay outside the gene matches. CDR1 MDHEN and CDR2 SYDVKM come from the germline V gene. CDR3: CASSSQGSNYGYTF. The DNA of the CDR3 is TGTGCCAGCAGTTCACAGGGGTCTAACTATGGCTACACCTTC.

This clone was counted a few times. V and J are TRBV7-2 and TRBJ2-5; 7 bases are a match to TRBD1. Trimming cost V 4 bases and J 7 bases; bases outside gene matches: 6. CDR1 SGHTA and CDR2 FQGNSA come from the germline V gene. The CDR3 runs 13 residues. CDR3 loop: CASSSDRTGTQYF. The CDR3 region has the DNA TGTGCCAGCAGCTCGGACAGGACTGGGACCCAGTACTTC.

The J gene is TRBJ2-6, the V gene TRBV9; D call uncertain. Germline CDR1 is SGDLS and CDR2 is YYNGEE. V was trimmed by 0 bases and J by 0 bases, leaving 4 bases between them. The CDR3 loop spans 15 amino acids. The CDR3 protein is CASSVASSGANVLTF. The DNA of the CDR3 is TGTGCCAGCAGCGTAGCGAGCTCTGGGGCCAACGTCCTGACTTTC.

The chain has TRBV10-3 and TRBJ1-2; 7 nucleotides align to TRBD1. The V and J ends lost 10 bases and 2 bases, in that order; junction bases with no gene match: 7. The CDR3 consists of 13 residues. Germline lookup yields CDR1 ENHRY and CDR2 SYGVKD. CDR3 DNA sequence: TGTGCCACAAGAACAGGGGACAACTATGGCTACACCTTC. Its protein product is CATRTGDNYGYTF.